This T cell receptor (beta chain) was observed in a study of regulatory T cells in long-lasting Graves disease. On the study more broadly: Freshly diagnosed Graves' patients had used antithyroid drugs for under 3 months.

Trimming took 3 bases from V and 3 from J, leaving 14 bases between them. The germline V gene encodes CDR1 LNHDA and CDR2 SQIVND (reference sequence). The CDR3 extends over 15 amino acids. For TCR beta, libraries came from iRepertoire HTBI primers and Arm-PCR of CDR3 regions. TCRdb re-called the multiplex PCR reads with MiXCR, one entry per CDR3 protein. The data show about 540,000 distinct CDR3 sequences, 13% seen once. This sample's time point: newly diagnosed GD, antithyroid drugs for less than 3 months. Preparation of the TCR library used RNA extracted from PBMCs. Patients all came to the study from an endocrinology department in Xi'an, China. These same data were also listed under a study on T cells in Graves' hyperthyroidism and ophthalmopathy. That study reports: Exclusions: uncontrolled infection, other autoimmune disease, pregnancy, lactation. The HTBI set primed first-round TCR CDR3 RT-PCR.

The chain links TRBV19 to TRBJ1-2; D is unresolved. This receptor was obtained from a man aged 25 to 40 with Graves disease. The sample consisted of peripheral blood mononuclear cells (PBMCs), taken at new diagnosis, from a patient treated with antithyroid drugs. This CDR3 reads CASSIIADGDYGYTF. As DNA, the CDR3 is TGTGCCAGTAGTATTATAGCAGACGGGGACTATGGCTACACCTTC.